The 9 T cell receptor beta chains below come from one sample, sequenced in a study of shared clonotypes between healthy human individuals. Profiled with immunoSEQ multiplex PCR; TCRdb holds only in-frame clones, not every one. The sample holds under 2,000,000 clones; roughly 95% are singletons and the top ten take 1% to 1.5%. Naive CD8 cells lacked CD45RO, underwent positive selection for CCR7 and left out terminally differentiated effector memory CD45RA+ cells. The specimen was naive CD8+ T cells sorted from blood. Receptors were obtained from a man younger than 35 in good health.

This chain connects TRBV6-5 to TRBJ2-2; 7 bases map to TRBD1. J was trimmed by 0 bases and V by 6 bases; bases with no gene match: 4. The V gene's germline CDR1 is MNHEY and CDR2 SVGAGI. The CDR3 is 15 amino acids. The CDR3 reads CASSFGTANTGELFF. The CDR3 DNA follows: TGTGCCAGCAGCTTTGGGACAGCGAACACCGGGGAGCTGTTTTTT.

This rearrangement joins TRBV6-5 to TRBJ2-1; D remains ambiguous. The V end was cut by 4 bases, the J end by 7 bases, with 17 bases between. The germline V gene has CDR1 MNHEY and CDR2 SVGAGI. This CDR3 contains 15 residues. CDR3 coding DNA: TGTGCCAGCAGTTCGGGTCTCTACCCATCGAATGAGCAGTTCTTC. It yields the protein CASSSGLYPSNEQFF.

Notes on this clone: The sample has other DNA sequences that encode this CDR3 too. The rearrangement links TRBV4-2 to TRBJ2-2, with D hard to call. Germline CDR1 is LGHNA and CDR2 is YNFKEQ. Deletions cut 2 bases from V and 1 base from J, with 5 bases between. This CDR3 has 14 residues. CDR3 amino acids: CASSQTENTGELFF. The CDR3 DNA follows: TGTGCCAGCAGCCAAACTGAGAACACCGGGGAGCTGTTTTTT.

This chain uses TRBV9 with TRBJ1-1; D might be TRBD1 (5 bases). This CDR3 has 13 amino acids. Germline loops: CDR1 SGDLS, CDR2 YYNGEE. The V end lost 3 bases, the J end lost 2 bases, and 8 bases lay between the germline ends. CDR3 region: CASSGDDNTEAFF. CDR3 nucleotides: TGTGCCAGCAGCGGGGACGACAACACTGAAGCTTTCTTT.

The chain employs TRBV7-8 and TRBJ1-1, with a tentative D call TRBD1 (5 bases). CDR1 is SGHVS and CDR2 is FQNEAQ in the germline V gene. With 0 bases removed from V and 1 base from J, the gap between germline ends came to 12 bases. This CDR3 contains 16 residues. The CDR3 sequence: CASSLAGAGGNTEAFF. The CDR3 DNA sequence: TGTGCCAGCAGCTTAGCAGGAGCCGGGGGGAACACTGAAGCTTTCTTT.

The rearrangement uses TRBV5-6 and TRBJ1-1; TRBD1 might be the D (6 bases). Germline CDR1 is SGHDT and CDR2 is YYEEEE. V lost 4 bases and J lost 8, with 9 bases in between. The CDR3 has 11 residues. The CDR3 bases are TGTGCCAGCAGCATAGGACAGGAAGCTTTCTTT. This sequence encodes CASSIGQEAFF. The full variable domain, completed using reference TRBV5-6 and TRBJ1-1, is DAGVTQSPTHLIKTRGQQVTLRCSPKSGHDTVSWYQQALGQGPQFIFQYYEEEERQRGNFPDRFSGHQFPNYSSELNVNALLLGDSALYLCASSIGQEAFFGQGTRLTVV.

A single count supports this clone. The gene calls are TRBV2 and TRBJ1-6; 10 bases are a match to TRBD1. The germline gives CDR1 SNHLY, CDR2 FYNNEI. CDR3 size: 13 residues. V was clipped by 6 bases and J by 9 bases; unmatched bases: 2. The CDR3 DNA reads as TGTGCCAGCAGCGGGGACAGGGGTTCACCCCTCCACTTT. Amino acid sequence: CASSGDRGSPLHF.

This chain uses TRBV27 with TRBJ1-1; possible D gene TRBD1, 5 bases. The length of the CDR3 is 14 residues. With 8 bases removed from V and 0 bases from J, the gap between germline ends came to 13 bases. The germline CDR1 and CDR2 sequences are MNHEY and SMNVEV (reference sequence). This CDR3 is CASRGGEVNTEAFF. The DNA for the CDR3 is TGTGCCAGCCGCGGGGGGGAGGTGAACACTGAAGCTTTCTTT.

The chain links TRBV7-9 to TRBJ2-5; possibly TRBD2 for D (5 bases). Germline CDR1 is SEHNR and CDR2 is FQNEAQ (reference sequence). The CDR3 is made up of 17 amino acids. The V and J ends lost 2 bases and 1 base respectively, with 17 bases between them. The CDR3 region is CASSLSVGFSGQETQYF. For the CDR3, the DNA is TGTGCCAGCAGCTTAAGTGTTGGCTTCAGCGGCCAAGAGACCCAGTACTTC.